This T cell receptor beta chain comes out of a study of blood T cell repertoires in COVID-19. Study at large: Donors in the United States, Italy and Spain gave samples during acute or convalescent COVID-19.

J was trimmed by 3 bases and V by 5 bases; bases with no gene match: 9. Germline V gives CDR1 MNHEY, CDR2 SVGEGT. This CDR3 contains 16 residues. The table came from immunoSEQ multiplex PCR; TCRdb's copy has only in-frame clones and leaves some out. The sample carries under 50,000 clones, over 90% recorded once. The sample taken for sequencing was peripheral blood. The source is a man aged 60 to 69 with COVID-19, enrolled during active disease. The chain recombines TRBV6-2 or TRBV6-3 with TRBJ2-7; the match to TRBD2 covers 11 bases. The CDR3 DNA follows: TGTGCCAGCAGTCCGATGAGGGGGACTAGCGGCTACGAGCAGTACTTC. This translates into CASSPMRGTSGYEQYF.